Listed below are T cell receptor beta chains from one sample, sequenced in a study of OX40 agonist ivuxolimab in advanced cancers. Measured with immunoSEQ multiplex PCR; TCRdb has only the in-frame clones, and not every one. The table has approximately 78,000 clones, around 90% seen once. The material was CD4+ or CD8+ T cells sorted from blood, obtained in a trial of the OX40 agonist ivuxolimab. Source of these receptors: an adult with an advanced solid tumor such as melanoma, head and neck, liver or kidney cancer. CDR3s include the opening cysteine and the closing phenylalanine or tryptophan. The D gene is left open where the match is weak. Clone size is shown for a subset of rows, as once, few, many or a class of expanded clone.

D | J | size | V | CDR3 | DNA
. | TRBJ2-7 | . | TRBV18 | CASSPAVYEQYF | TGTGCCAGCTCACCAGCAGTCTACGAGCAGTACTTC
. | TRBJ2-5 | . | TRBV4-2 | CASSQGIGQKETQYF | TGTGCCAGCAGCCAAGGCATAGGACAGAAAGAGACCCAGTACTTC
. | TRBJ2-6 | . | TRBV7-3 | CASSWDAPSSGANVLTF | TGTGCCAGCAGCTGGGACGCCCCGAGCTCTGGGGCCAACGTCCTGACTTTC
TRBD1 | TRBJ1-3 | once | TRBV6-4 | CASGRTGGENTIYF | TGTGCCAGCGGAAGGACAGGGGGGGAAAACACCATATATTTT
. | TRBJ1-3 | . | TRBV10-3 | CAPSGPGNTIYF | TGTGCCCCTTCCGGGCCTGGAAACACCATATATTTT
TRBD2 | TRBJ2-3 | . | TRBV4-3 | CASSQLGGTSGGDGTDTQYF | TGCGCCAGCAGCCAATTGGGAGGGACTAGCGGGGGAGACGGCACAGATACGCAGTATTTT
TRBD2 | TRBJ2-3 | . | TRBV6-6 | CASSTLAGGHTDTQYF | TGTGCCAGCAGTACCCTAGCGGGGGGACACACAGATACGCAGTATTTT
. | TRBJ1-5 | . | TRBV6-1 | CASSVNDGNYQPQHF | TGTGCCAGCAGTGTAAACGACGGCAATTATCAGCCCCAGCATTTT
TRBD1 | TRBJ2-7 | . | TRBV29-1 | CSVADRGKTEQYF | TGCAGCGTAGCTGACAGGGGAAAAACCGAGCAGTACTTC
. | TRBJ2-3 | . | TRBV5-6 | CVSTPSGTDTQYF | TGTGTCAGCACACCTAGCGGCACAGATACGCAGTATTTT
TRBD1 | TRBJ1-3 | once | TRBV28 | CASNHNRGLVGNTIYF | TGTGCCAGCAATCATAACAGGGGGCTTGTTGGAAACACCATATATTTT
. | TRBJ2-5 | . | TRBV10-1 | CASSESGSGETQYF | TGCGCCAGCAGTGAGTCGGGGTCCGGGGAGACCCAGTACTTC
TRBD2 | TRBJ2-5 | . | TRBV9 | CASSRGLAQETQYF | TGTGCCAGCAGCCGAGGACTAGCACAAGAGACCCAGTACTTC
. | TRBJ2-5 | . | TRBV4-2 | CASSQVRAQGRQETQYF | TGTGCCAGCAGCCAAGTGAGGGCACAGGGTAGGCAAGAGACCCAGTACTTC
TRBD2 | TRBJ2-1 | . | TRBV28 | CASTIGGTSSNEQFF | TGTGCCAGCACCATAGGAGGGACTAGCAGCAATGAGCAGTTCTTC
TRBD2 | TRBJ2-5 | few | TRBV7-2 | CASSYLAGLGGETQYF | TGTGCCAGCAGCTACCTAGCGGGACTAGGAGGCGAGACCCAGTACTTC
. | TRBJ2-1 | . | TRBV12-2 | CASRFGALQYNEQFF | TGTGCAAGTCGCTTTGGAGCGCTGCAATACAATGAGCAGTTCTTC
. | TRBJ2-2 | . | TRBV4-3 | CASSHSSGILTGELFF | TGCGCCAGCAGCCACAGTAGCGGAATACTCACCGGGGAGCTGTTTTTT
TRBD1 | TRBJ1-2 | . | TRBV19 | CASTDTGGNYGYTF | TGTGCCAGTACCGATACAGGGGGCAACTATGGCTACACCTTC
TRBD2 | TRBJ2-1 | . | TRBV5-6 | CASSFSGVTYNEQFF | TGTGCCAGCAGCTTTAGCGGGGTCACCTACAATGAGCAGTTCTTC
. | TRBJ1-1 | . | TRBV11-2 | CASSSGMWNTEAFF | TGTGCCAGCAGCTCCGGAATGTGGAACACTGAAGCTTTCTTT
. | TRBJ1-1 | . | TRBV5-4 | CASRARANTEAFF | TGTGCCAGCAGGGCCAGGGCAAACACTGAAGCTTTCTTT
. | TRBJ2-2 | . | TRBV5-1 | CASSSQGVRTGELFF | TGCGCCAGCAGCTCGCAGGGCGTCAGGACCGGGGAGCTGTTTTTT
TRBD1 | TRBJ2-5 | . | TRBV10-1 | CASSDSTTGVETQYF | TGCGCCAGCAGTGACTCCACGACAGGGGTAGAGACCCAGTACTTC
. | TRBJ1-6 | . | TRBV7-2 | CASSWGRGSPLHF | TGTGCCAGCAGCTGGGGGAGGGGTTCACCCCTCCACTTT